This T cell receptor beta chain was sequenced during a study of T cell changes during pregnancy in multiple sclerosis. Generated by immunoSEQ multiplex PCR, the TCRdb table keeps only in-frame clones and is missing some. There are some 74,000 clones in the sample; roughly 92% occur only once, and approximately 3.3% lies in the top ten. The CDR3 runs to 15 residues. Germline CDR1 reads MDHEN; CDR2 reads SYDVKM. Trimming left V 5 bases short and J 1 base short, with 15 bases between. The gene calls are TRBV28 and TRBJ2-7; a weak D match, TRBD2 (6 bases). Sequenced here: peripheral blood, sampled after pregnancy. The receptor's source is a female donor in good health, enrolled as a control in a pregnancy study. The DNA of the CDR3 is TGTGCCAGCAGTCCTGGGCGCGGGATTTCCTACGAGCAGTACTTC. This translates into CASSPGRGISYEQYF.